These 23 T cell receptor beta chains originate from one sample sequenced in a study of T cells in Graves' hyperthyroidism and ophthalmopathy. The CDR3 regions of TCR beta were amplified from RNA transcripts. A set of HTBI primers served as the primers for a first-round RT-PCR of the TCR CDR3. From the multiplex PCR reads, TCRdb called clonotypes with MiXCR, one entry per CDR3 protein. The table records over 500,000 distinct CDR3 sequences, 17% of them present only once. What was sequenced was blood. All receptors come from a young woman with Graves' ophthalmopathy.

There are a few counts of this clonotype. This sequence joins TRBV19 and TRBJ2-3, with TRBD1 matching over 7 bases. This CDR3 is built from 13 residues. Germline CDR1 and CDR2: LNHDA and SQIVND (reference sequence). V was pared by 5 bases and J by 1 base, with 0 bases of the junction left unmatched. CDR3 sequence (DNA): TGTGCCAGTAGTGGACAGGGCACAGATACGCAGTATTTT. Protein: CASSGQGTDTQYF.

This clonotype has just a few counts. The CDR3 here is CASSSVVQETQYF. In nucleotides, the CDR3 is TGCGCCAGCAGCTCCGTGGTTCAAGAGACCCAGTACTTC. This chain connects TRBV5-1 to TRBJ2-5; D unclear. The CDR3 has 13 residues. Germline values: CDR1 SGHRS, CDR2 YFSETQ. V lost 3 bases and J lost 2, with 8 bases in between.

This clonotype was found once. The chain is built from TRBV6-2 or TRBV6-3 and TRBJ2-2; 8 bases are shared with TRBD2. Germline CDR1 and CDR2: MNHEY and SVGEGT. The CDR3 extends over 14 amino acids. Trimming took 8 bases from V and 7 from J; bases not matched to a gene: 9. CDR3 in DNA: TGTGCCAGCGGAACGGGAGGGCCGGTCGGGGAGCTGTTTTTT. Protein: CASGTGGPVGELFF.

This clonotype came up many times. CDR3 sequence reads: CASSQGLNANTEAFF. In DNA form, the CDR3 reads TGTGCCAGCAGCCAAGGCCTTAACGCCAACACTGAAGCTTTCTTT. V and J are TRBV9 and TRBJ1-1; D ambiguous. Trimming pared 4 bases from V and 2 bases from J, leaving 15 bases between. The CDR3 sequence is 15 residues long. Germline values: CDR1 SGDLS, CDR2 YYNGEE. The full variable domain, with the rest looked up from reference TRBV9 and TRBJ1-1, is DSGVTQTPKHLITATGQRVTLRCSPRSGDLSVYWYQQSLDQGLQFLIQYYNGEERAKGNILERFSAQQFPDLHSELNLSSLELGDSALYFCASSQGLNANTEAFFGQGTRLTVV.

V usage is TRBV28 and J usage is TRBJ1-4; D is perhaps TRBD1 (6 bases). CDR1 MDHEN and CDR2 SYDVKM come from the germline V gene. The V end lost 3 bases, the J end lost 5 bases, and 10 bases lay between the germline ends. This CDR3 has 14 residues. The CDR3 DNA is TGTGCCAGCAGTTTCGTACAGGGCAATGAAAAACTGTTTTTT. Its translation: CASSFVQGNEKLFF.

This clonotype appeared many times. CDR3 nucleotides: TGTGCCAGCAGCTCCCGGGACGGCTCCTACGAGCAGTACTTC. It encodes CASSSRDGSYEQYF. This sequence joins TRBV3-1 and TRBJ2-7; D is tentatively TRBD1 or TRBD2 (5 bases each). V lost 5 bases, J lost 0 bases, and 11 bases lay in between. The CDR3 is 14 amino acids. From germline, CDR1 is LGHDT and CDR2 YNNKEL (reference sequence).

This clonotype was detected ten times or more. The chain has TRBV5-8 and TRBJ2-1, with no clear D. V lost 0 bases and J 5 bases, leaving 12 bases between the germline ends. Germline lookup yields CDR1 SGHTS and CDR2 YDEGEE. This CDR3 has 15 amino acids. DNA for the CDR3: TGTGCCAGCAGCTTGGCCAGCTCCTTGGACAATGAGCAGTTCTTC. Its translation is CASSLASSLDNEQFF.

This clonotype occurred many times. The chain uses TRBV28 and TRBJ2-1; 7 positions agree with TRBD1. Germline assignment: CDR1 MDHEN and CDR2 SYDVKM. This CDR3 region has 17 residues. Trimming cost V 7 bases and J 2 bases; bases outside gene matches: 14. CDR3: CASTLRLRTGPYNEQFF. In nucleotides, the CDR3 is TGTGCCAGCACCCTAAGACTACGGACAGGCCCCTACAATGAGCAGTTCTTC.

This clonotype occurred many times. The chain employs TRBV29-1 and TRBJ2-3; 10 bases fit TRBD1. There are 14 residues in the CDR3. V shed 5 bases and J 1 base; nucleotides not matched to a gene: 3. Germline lookup yields CDR1 SQVTM and CDR2 ANQGSEA. The CDR3 loop reads CSVRTGGRTDTQYF. CDR3 coding DNA: TGCAGCGTTAGGACAGGGGGACGCACAGATACGCAGTATTTT.

V usage is TRBV10-3 and J usage is TRBJ2-2; TRBD1 is a possible D gene (6 bases). V was shortened by 4 bases and J by 3 bases, with 15 bases between the two germline ends. The germline V gene has CDR1 ENHRY and CDR2 SYGVKD. The length of the CDR3 is 16 residues. The CDR3 bases are TGTGCCATCAGTGTTAGTGGGGGCCGAGACACCGGGGAGCTGTTTTTT. It translates to CAISVSGGRDTGELFF.

The gene calls are TRBV27 and TRBJ2-1; 13 nucleotides agree with TRBD2. Per germline, CDR1 MNHEY and CDR2 SMNVEV (reference sequence). The CDR3 totals 14 residues. V was clipped by 5 bases and J by 8 bases; unmatched bases: 3. CDR3 DNA: TGTGCCAGCAGTGGACTAGCGGGAGTCTATGAGCAGTTCTTC. Translation: CASSGLAGVYEQFF.

This clonotype was observed many times. The V and J genes are TRBV19 and TRBJ2-7, with 14 nucleotides matching TRBD2. CDR3 length equals 21 residues. Germline CDR1 LNHDA, CDR2 SQIVND (reference sequence). The V segment lost 6 bases and the J segment 0 bases; nucleotides outside the gene matches: 19. This CDR3 reads CASSPNPGTSGGRRSSYEQYF. The CDR3 DNA sequence: TGTGCCAGTAGCCCGAATCCAGGGACTAGCGGGGGCCGACGAAGCTCCTACGAGCAGTACTTC.

The sample holds a few counts of this clonotype. This chain joins TRBV19 and TRBJ2-1; TRBD1 agrees at 9 bases. CDR1 and CDR2 from the germline V gene are LNHDA and SQIVND (reference sequence). With 0 bases clipped from V and 5 bases from J, the junction kept 2 bases outside the gene matches. CDR3 length equals 15 residues. The CDR3 spells CASSIEGQGDNEQFF. In DNA, the CDR3 is TGTGCCAGTAGTATAGAGGGACAGGGAGACAATGAGCAGTTCTTC.

This clonotype was picked up many times. The CDR3 protein is CSAWDRAGAQPQHF. CDR3 DNA sequence: TGCAGTGCTTGGGACAGGGCGGGCGCTCAGCCCCAGCATTTT. This chain links TRBV20-1 with TRBJ1-5, with TRBD1 identical over 9 bases. Looked up from germline, CDR1 is DFQATT and CDR2 is SNEGSKA (reference sequence). CDR3 length equals 14 residues. J gave up 6 bases and V 5 bases, and 8 bases lay outside the gene matches.

This chain uses TRBV7-6 with TRBJ2-5; 11 bases line up with TRBD2. This CDR3 has 17 amino acids. CDR1 and CDR2 from the germline V gene are SGHVS and FNYEAQ. Trimming cost V 0 bases and J 3 bases; bases outside gene matches: 6. The CDR3 coding sequence is TGTGCCAGCAGCTTAGCGCCTAGCGGGAGGTACAAAGAGACCCAGTACTTC. This codes for CASSLAPSGRYKETQYF.

This clonotype was observed many times. The CDR3 region is CAWSWGLAGDEQYF. DNA for the CDR3: TGTGCCTGGAGCTGGGGACTAGCGGGAGACGAGCAGTACTTC. This chain connects TRBV30 to TRBJ2-7, with 14 bases aligning to TRBD2. J gave up 5 bases and V 3 bases, and 3 bases lay outside the gene matches. This CDR3 is built from 14 residues. Germline CDR1 and CDR2: GTSNPN and SVGIG (reference sequence). Together with reference TRBV30 and TRBJ2-7, the CDR3 gives the full variable domain: SQTIHQWPATLVQPVGSPLSLECTVEGTSNPNLYWYRQAAGRGLQLLFYSVGIGQISSEVPQNLSASRPQDRQFILSSKKLLLSDSGFYLCAWSWGLAGDEQYFGPGTRLTVT.

This sequence joins TRBV19 and TRBJ2-5; 7 bases map to TRBD2. V dropped 3 bases and J dropped 2; count of bases not matched to a gene: 3. Looked up from germline, CDR1 is LNHDA and CDR2 is SQIVND (reference sequence). The CDR3 is 14 amino acids. CDR3 sequence: CASSMYGRQETQYF. The CDR3 coding sequence is TGTGCCAGTAGTATGTACGGGAGGCAAGAGACCCAGTACTTC.

This clonotype was found a few times. The CDR3 DNA follows: TGTGCCTGGGTACCGGGACATCCCTATGGCTACACCTTC. This gives the protein CAWVPGHPYGYTF. The genes are TRBV30 and TRBJ1-2; D is perhaps TRBD1 (6 bases). This CDR3 is built from 13 residues. The V end was cut by 5 bases, the J end by 4 bases, with 14 bases between. Germline lookup yields CDR1 GTSNPN and CDR2 SVGIG (reference sequence).

This clonotype has only one observation. The junction differs from germline at one of its ends, possibly a read error. This chain uses TRBV28 with TRBJ1-4; unclear D gene. Germline CDR1 is MDHEN and CDR2 is SYDVKM. CDR3 length: 14 amino acids. CDR3 residues: CTSSLPGINEKLFF. The CDR3 DNA follows: TGTACCAGCAGTTTACCCGGAATTAATGAAAAACTGTTTTTT.

In this sample, this clonotype turned up many times. The CDR3 sequence is CASSQSGNYGYTF. As DNA, the CDR3 is TGCGCCAGCAGCCAATCGGGGAACTATGGCTACACCTTC. The chain carries TRBV4-1 and TRBJ1-2; D remains unclear. Germline V lookup: CDR1 MGHRA, CDR2 YSYEKL. CDR3 size: 13 residues. V lost 2 bases and J lost 2, with 6 bases in between.

Only a few counts were recorded for this clonotype. The chain uses TRBV6-1 and TRBJ2-3, with 12 bases fitting TRBD1. This CDR3 comprises 17 residues. With 2 bases clipped from V and 6 bases from J, the junction kept 9 bases outside the gene matches. From germline, CDR1 is MNHNS and CDR2 SASEGT. The CDR3 spells CASSENPGQGAWDTQYF. CDR3 DNA: TGTGCCAGCAGTGAAAACCCGGGACAGGGGGCATGGGATACGCAGTATTTT.

The table lists this clonotype with a few counts. The V call is TRBV7-2, the J call TRBJ1-3; D perhaps matches TRBD1 (5 bases). Trimming stripped 3 bases from V and 0 bases from J, with 18 bases between. The CDR3 has 18 amino acids. CDR1 and CDR2 (germline): SGHTA, FQGNSA. CDR3 sequence: CASSFTLPRTNSGNTIYF. CDR3 nucleotides: TGTGCCAGCAGCTTTACCCTACCTAGGACAAACTCTGGAAACACCATATATTTT.

This clonotype has a count of ten or more. The chain is built from TRBV6-1 and TRBJ2-5; D gene unclear. The germline CDR1 and CDR2 sequences are MNHNS and SASEGT. V was trimmed by 1 base and J by 4 bases, leaving 7 bases between them. The CDR3 extends over 13 amino acids. CDR3 nucleotides: TGTGCCAGCAGTGAAGTAATGGCAGAGACCCAGTACTTC. It specifies CASSEVMAETQYF.